This T cell receptor beta chain was retrieved from a study of long-term antiretroviral therapy in people with HIV. Study-wide context: Samples collected earliest predate the 2015 immediate-ART recommendation by about a decade. Points from the study as a whole: Therapy changes, viral resistance and ART adherence were not documented in the available data.

Survey-level immunoSEQ v3.0 assays were run. The method was immunoSEQ multiplex PCR; TCRdb's version includes in-frame clones alone and lacks a portion of them. The data show around 26,000 clones, roughly 80% seen once. This clone has a single count. Its antigen is currently unknown. The CDR3 covers 15 residues. V gave up 8 bases and J gave up 0 bases; unmatched junction bases: 9. The germline CDR1 and CDR2 sequences are ENHRY and SYGVKD. The clonotype originates from a woman in her forties with HIV. The rearrangement joins TRBV10-3 to TRBJ2-5; 7 bases map to TRBD2. Sequencing was performed on unsorted PBMCs, taken 1.1 years before starting antiretroviral therapy. The CDR3 sequence is CAIAPQRGYQETQYF. The CDR3 DNA reads as TGTGCCATCGCCCCTCAGCGGGGCTACCAAGAGACCCAGTACTTC.